What follows are 29 T cell receptor beta chains derived from one specimen sequenced in a study of shared clonotypes between healthy human individuals. Libraries were prepared by immunoSEQ multiplex PCR; TCRdb keeps only in-frame clonotypes and omits some of them. The table includes over 2 million clones, roughly 94% detected once. Sequencing used naive CD4+ T cells sorted from blood. Described subset: CD45RA+ positively selected. Receptors were obtained from a man aged 18 to 30 in good health.

The rearrangement links TRBV18 to TRBJ2-7, with D perhaps matching TRBD2 (5 bases). Germline V CDR1 and CDR2: KGHSH, LQKENI. Trimming shortened V by 6 bases and J by 3 bases, and 15 bases separated the two germline ends. The CDR3 extends over 14 amino acids. CDR3 protein: CASSKDLSLYEQYF. Written as DNA, the CDR3 is TGTGCCAGCTCGAAGGACTTGAGTCTCTACGAGCAGTACTTC.

The genes are TRBV5-1 and TRBJ1-5; 9 bases line up with TRBD1. This CDR3 is 16 amino acids long. Germline CDR1 reads SGHRS; CDR2 reads YFSETQ. J gave up 7 bases and V 3 bases, and 11 bases lay outside the gene matches. CDR3 sequence: CASSSSAGTGSQPQHF. Here the CDR3 DNA reads TGCGCCAGCAGCTCCTCTGCCGGGACAGGGAGCCAGCCCCAGCATTTT. Supplemented by reference TRBV5-1 and TRBJ1-5, the full variable domain reads KAGVTQTPRYLIKTRGQQVTLSCSPISGHRSVSWYQQTPGQGLQFLFEYFSETQRNKGNFPGRFSGRQFSNSRSEMNVSTLELGDSALYLCASSSSAGTGSQPQHFGDGTRLSIL.

The chain combines TRBV7-6 with TRBJ2-1; unclear D gene. V lost 1 base and J lost 5, with 6 bases in between. CDR1 is SGHVS and CDR2 is FNYEAQ in the germline V gene. The CDR3 runs 13 residues. CDR3 residues: CASSLGLDNEQFF. The CDR3 DNA reads as TGTGCCAGCAGCTTAGGACTTGACAATGAGCAGTTCTTC.

In nucleotides, the CDR3 is TGTGCCAGCAGCCTACAGGGGGCGAGTTTCGGGGAGCTGTTTTTT. Amino acid sequence: CASSLQGASFGELFF. The J gene is TRBJ2-2, the V gene TRBV11-3; 9 nucleotides agree with TRBD1. Germline CDR1 SGHNT, CDR2 YENEEA. The CDR3 loop spans 15 amino acids. The J segment lost 7 bases and the V segment lost 5 bases, leaving 8 bases of the junction unmatched. The whole variable domain, remainder taken from reference TRBV11-3 and TRBJ2-2, is EAGVVQSPRYKIIEKKQPVAFWCNPISGHNTLYWYLQNLGQGPELLIRYENEEAVDDSQLPKDRFSAERLKGVDSTLKIQPAELGDSAVYLCASSLQGASFGELFFGEGSRLTVL.

The genes are TRBV6-6 and TRBJ1-5, with 10 positions matching TRBD1. The CDR3 is 14 amino acids. Germline loops: CDR1 MNHNY, CDR2 SVGAGI (reference sequence). V gave up 7 bases and J gave up 1 base; unmatched junction bases: 1. In nucleotides, the CDR3 is TGTGCCAGCACGGACAGGGGGAGCAATCAGCCCCAGCATTTT. Translation: CASTDRGSNQPQHF.

V is TRBV7-2 and J is TRBJ1-5; D might be TRBD1 (5 bases). From germline, CDR1 is SGHTA and CDR2 FQGNSA. This CDR3 has 16 residues. Between the trimmed V and J ends, which lost 5 bases and 5 bases, there was a span of 19 bases. This chain's CDR3 is CASSLLGRTQHQPQHF. CDR3 DNA sequence: TGTGCCAGCAGCCTGCTGGGACGCACCCAACATCAGCCCCAGCATTTT. Full variable domain (remainder filled in from reference TRBV7-2 and TRBJ1-5): GAGVSQSPSNKVTEKGKDVELRCDPISGHTALYWYRQSLGQGLEFLIYFQGNSAPDKSGLPSDRFSAERTGGSVSTLTIQRTQQEDSAVYLCASSLLGRTQHQPQHFGDGTRLSIL.

As to this clone: At one boundary the junction diverges from the germline segment, which might be a read error. The rearrangement joins TRBV10-3 to TRBJ2-7; possibly TRBD2 for D (6 bases). CDR3 length: 15 residues. Germline loops: CDR1 ENHRY, CDR2 SYGVKD. This chain's CDR3 is CAIGAGMGMLRALDF. As DNA, the CDR3 is TGTGCCATCGGGGCGGGGATGGGGATGCTACGAGCATTGGACTTC.

This chain joins TRBV7-2 and TRBJ1-1; no definite D call. This CDR3 has 14 residues. V gave up 5 bases and J gave up 0 bases, with 10 bases separating them. Germline V gene data show CDR1 as SGHTA and CDR2 as FQGNSA. DNA for the CDR3: TGTGCCAGCAGCCCCGGACGCATGAACACTGAAGCTTTCTTT. It codes for CASSPGRMNTEAFF.

The chain links TRBV25-1 to TRBJ2-7, with D hard to call. V lost 2 bases and J 12 bases, leaving 17 bases between the germline ends. The CDR3 runs to 13 residues. Per the germline V gene, CDR1 is MGHDK and CDR2 is SYGVNS. CDR3 sequence (DNA): TGTGCCAGCAGTGAAGATGCTCCACCCCGTATGTACTTC. It is translated as CASSEDAPPRMYF.

V gene TRBV5-6 combines with J gene TRBJ2-3, with 7 nucleotides matching TRBD2. Germline V gene data show CDR1 as SGHDT and CDR2 as YYEEEE. The CDR3 length is 14 residues. V was clipped by 1 base and J by 4 bases; unmatched bases: 3. CDR3 DNA sequence: TGTGCCAGCAGCTTGAGCGGGGTCCCAGATACGCAGTATTTT. Translated: CASSLSGVPDTQYF.

V and J are TRBV28 and TRBJ2-7; 9 positions agree with TRBD2. CDR3 length: 18 residues. CDR1 is MDHEN, CDR2 SYDVKM, per germline. V lost 6 bases to trimming and J lost 0 bases; unmatched junction nucleotides: 15. CDR3 in amino acids: CASSLLTSGTSTSYEQYF. CDR3 DNA: TGTGCCAGCAGCCTTCTGACTAGCGGTACCTCGACCTCCTACGAGCAGTACTTC.

As for this clone: The sample carries other DNA sequences with the same CDR3. V usage is TRBV5-8 and J usage is TRBJ1-6; D unclear. The CDR3 has 14 residues. Germline V gene sequence: CDR1 SGHTS, CDR2 YDEGEE. Deletions cut 1 base from V and 5 bases from J, with 7 bases between. CDR3 amino acids: CASSLRSDNSPLHF. The CDR3 DNA reads TGTGCCAGCAGCTTGAGGTCAGATAATTCACCCCTCCACTTT.

The chain recombines TRBV5-4 with TRBJ2-1; the match to TRBD1 covers 8 bases. Germline lookup yields CDR1 SGHNT and CDR2 YYREEE (reference sequence). Trimming at V came to 0 bases and at J to 0 bases, leaving 11 bases not matched to a gene. CDR3 length: 19 residues. In DNA, the CDR3 is TGTGCCAGCAGCTTGGGGGCAGGGGGCTCTCAGAGCTCCTACAATGAGCAGTTCTTC. Translation: CASSLGAGGSQSSYNEQFF.

This chain joins TRBV9 and TRBJ1-6; maybe TRBD1 (5 bases). This CDR3 is 14 amino acids long. Germline CDR1 SGDLS, CDR2 YYNGEE. Trimming cost V 5 bases and J 6 bases, with 12 bases left between them. The CDR3 region has the DNA TGTGCCAGCAGTGGGACTCAGGGTAATTCACCCCTCCACTTT. Translated, it gives CASSGTQGNSPLHF.

The chain recombines TRBV10-3 with TRBJ2-7; D unresolved. Germline values: CDR1 ENHRY, CDR2 SYGVKD. V was trimmed by 11 bases and J by 0 bases, leaving 26 bases between them. The CDR3 loop spans 17 amino acids. CDR3 region: CAPLEAAFYPLSYEQYF. DNA for the CDR3: TGTGCCCCCCTTGAGGCAGCTTTTTACCCCCTCTCCTACGAGCAGTACTTC.

The chain employs TRBV5-1 and TRBJ1-1; D call uncertain. The CDR3 runs to 14 residues. Germline V lookup: CDR1 SGHRS, CDR2 YFSETQ. Between the trimmed V and J ends, which lost 4 bases and 4 bases, there was a span of 14 bases. The CDR3 protein is CASSPTSGSTEAFF. Here the CDR3 DNA reads TGCGCCAGCAGCCCCACCTCTGGGAGCACTGAAGCTTTCTTT.

The chain employs TRBV7-6 and TRBJ1-2, with D possibly TRBD1 on 6 matching bases. Germline CDR1 and CDR2: SGHVS and FNYEAQ. V lost 1 base and J lost 13, with 19 bases in between. CDR3 length: 14 amino acids. In DNA form, the CDR3 reads TGTGCCAGCAGCTTAGGCCACGCAGGGGAGCCTGGCACCTTC. Translating gives CASSLGHAGEPGTF.

CDR3 DNA: TGTGCCACCCACAGGAATTACGAGCAGTACTTC. It codes for CATHRNYEQYF. V and J are TRBV6-1 and TRBJ2-7; a weak D match, TRBD1 (5 bases). Per germline, CDR1 MNHNS and CDR2 SASEGT. Trimming pared 10 bases from V and 4 bases from J, leaving 11 bases between. This CDR3 is built from 11 residues.

V usage is TRBV2 and J usage is TRBJ2-6, with 7 bases that match TRBD2. Germline CDR1 reads SNHLY; CDR2 reads FYNNEI. This CDR3 spans 15 amino acids. The trim removed 6 bases at V and 0 bases at J, leaving 2 bases unmatched. CDR3: CASRGGLSGANVLTF. CDR3 in DNA: TGTGCCAGCAGGGGAGGGCTCTCTGGGGCCAACGTCCTGACTTTC.

The sample holds many counts of this clone. The chain combines TRBV11-2 with TRBJ1-2; 9 bases map to TRBD1. In germline, CDR1 is SGHAT, CDR2 FQNNGV. This CDR3 has 16 residues. The V gene end was trimmed by 5 bases and the J gene end by 4 bases; junction bases not matched to a gene: 11. DNA for the CDR3: TGTGCCAGCAGCCCCGCTGGACAGGGGCGCCTCTATGGCTACACCTTC. This codes for CASSPAGQGRLYGYTF.

The chain combines TRBV30 with TRBJ1-6, with D possibly being TRBD1 (5 bases). Germline V gene sequence: CDR1 GTSNPN, CDR2 SVGIG (reference sequence). Trimming removed 4 bases from V and 7 bases from J, with 14 bases in between. This CDR3 contains 14 residues. The DNA for the CDR3 is TGTGCCTGGAATATAGAGACAGTCAATTCACCCCTCCACTTT. Residues: CAWNIETVNSPLHF.

This clone was detected once. V and J are TRBV28 and TRBJ2-5, with D perhaps TRBD1 (5 bases). This CDR3 contains 11 residues. Between the trimmed V and J ends, which lost 7 bases and 5 bases, there was a span of 8 bases. Germline CDR1 and CDR2: MDHEN and SYDVKM. The CDR3 DNA sequence: TGTGCCAGCACAGGGCGGGAGACCCAGTACTTC. Protein product: CASTGRETQYF.

The rearrangement uses TRBV6-1 and TRBJ1-4; tentative D call: TRBD1 (6 bases). Deletions cut 3 bases from V and 1 base from J, with 15 bases between. Germline CDR1 is MNHNS and CDR2 is SASEGT. This CDR3 contains 17 residues. As DNA, the CDR3 is TGTGCCAGCAGTGAGAACAGGGCAATAGTAACTAATGAAAAACTGTTTTTT. Amino acids: CASSENRAIVTNEKLFF.

This chain uses TRBV5-4 with TRBJ1-2; 7 nucleotides line up with TRBD1. Germline V CDR1 and CDR2: SGHNT, YYREEE (reference sequence). The CDR3 has 14 amino acids. Trimming at V came to 4 bases and at J to 7 bases, leaving 10 bases not matched to a gene. CDR3 sequence reads: CASSAEGGVGGYTF. In DNA form, the CDR3 reads TGTGCCAGCAGCGCCGAAGGGGGCGTTGGTGGCTACACCTTC. The full variable domain, its missing parts supplied by reference TRBV5-4 and TRBJ1-2, is ETGVTQSPTHLIKTRGQQVTLRCSSQSGHNTVSWYQQALGQGPQFIFQYYREEENGRGNFPPRFSGLQFPNYSSELNVNALELDDSALYLCASSAEGGVGGYTFGSGTRLTVV.

The chain joins TRBV6-5 to TRBJ2-5; perhaps TRBD2 as D (7 bases). Germline loops: CDR1 MNHEY, CDR2 SVGAGI. V was clipped by 4 bases and J by 5 bases, with 11 bases between them. The CDR3 has 13 amino acids. The CDR3 DNA is TGTGCCAGCAGTTGGGGGGGCCATGAGACCCAGTACTTC. Protein sequence: CASSWGGHETQYF.

The J gene is TRBJ1-1, the V gene TRBV4-1; tentatively, D is TRBD1 (6 bases). This CDR3 contains 14 residues. Between the trimmed V and J ends, which lost 0 bases and 8 bases, there was a span of 13 bases. CDR1 is MGHRA, CDR2 YSYEKL, per germline. The CDR3, as DNA: TGCGCCAGCAGCCAAGAGTTCGGACAGAGGGAAGCTTTCTTT. Amino acids: CASSQEFGQREAFF.

The V call is TRBV28, the J call TRBJ1-1, with TRBD1 matching 8 bases. This CDR3 comprises 17 residues. Germline assignment: CDR1 MDHEN and CDR2 SYDVKM. V lost 7 bases, J lost 3 bases, and 16 bases stayed unmatched. DNA of the CDR3: TGTGCCAGCACACCCCCCAGGGGGCGTTTCGGAGACACTGAAGCTTTCTTT. Its translation: CASTPPRGRFGDTEAFF.

The chain is built from TRBV10-3 and TRBJ2-5; the match to TRBD2 covers 13 bases. The CDR3 runs 14 residues. With 10 bases clipped from V and 1 base from J, the junction kept 3 bases outside the gene matches. Germline loops: CDR1 ENHRY, CDR2 SYGVKD. The CDR3 here is CATTSGGAQETQYF. CDR3 coding DNA: TGTGCCACTACTAGCGGGGGGGCCCAAGAGACCCAGTACTTC.

This chain joins TRBV4-3 and TRBJ2-7; D gene uncertain. This CDR3 has 16 amino acids. Germline V CDR1 and CDR2: LGHNA, YSLEER. The germline V and J ends were trimmed by 4 bases and 4 bases, with 20 bases remaining between them. CDR3 DNA sequence: TGCGCCAGCAGCCCCTCTTGGCAGGTTGAGGAATACGAGCAGTACTTC. It translates to CASSPSWQVEEYEQYF.